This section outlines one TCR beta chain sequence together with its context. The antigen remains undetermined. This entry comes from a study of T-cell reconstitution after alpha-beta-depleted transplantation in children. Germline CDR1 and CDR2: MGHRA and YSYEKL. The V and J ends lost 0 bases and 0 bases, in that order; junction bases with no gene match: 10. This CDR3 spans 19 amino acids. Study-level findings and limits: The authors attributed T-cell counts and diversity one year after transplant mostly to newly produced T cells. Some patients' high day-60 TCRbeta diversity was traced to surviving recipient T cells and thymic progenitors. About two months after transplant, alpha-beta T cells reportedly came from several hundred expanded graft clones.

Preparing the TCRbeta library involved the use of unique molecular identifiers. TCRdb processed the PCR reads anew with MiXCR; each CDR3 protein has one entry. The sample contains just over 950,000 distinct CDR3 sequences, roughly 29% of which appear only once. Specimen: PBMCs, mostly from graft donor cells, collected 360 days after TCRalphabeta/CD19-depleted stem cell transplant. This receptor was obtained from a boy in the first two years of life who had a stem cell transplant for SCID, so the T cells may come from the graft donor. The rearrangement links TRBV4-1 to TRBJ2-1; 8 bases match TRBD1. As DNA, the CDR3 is TGCGCCAGCAGCCAAGATAAGAGACAGGGGTCCCCCTCCTACAATGAGCAGTTCTTC. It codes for CASSQDKRQGSPSYNEQFF.